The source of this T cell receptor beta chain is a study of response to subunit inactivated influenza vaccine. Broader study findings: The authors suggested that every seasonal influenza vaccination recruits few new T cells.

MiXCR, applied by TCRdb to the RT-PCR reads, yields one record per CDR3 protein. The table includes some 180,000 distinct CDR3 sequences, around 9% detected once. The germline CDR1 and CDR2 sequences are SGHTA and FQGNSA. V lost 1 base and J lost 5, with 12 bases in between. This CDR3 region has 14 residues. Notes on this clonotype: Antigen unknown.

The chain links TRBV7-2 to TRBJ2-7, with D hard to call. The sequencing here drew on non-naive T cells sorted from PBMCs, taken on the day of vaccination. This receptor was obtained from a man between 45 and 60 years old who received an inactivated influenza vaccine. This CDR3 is CASSLDRLVDEQYF. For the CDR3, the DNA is TGTGCCAGCAGCTTAGATAGGCTGGTTGACGAGCAGTACTTC.